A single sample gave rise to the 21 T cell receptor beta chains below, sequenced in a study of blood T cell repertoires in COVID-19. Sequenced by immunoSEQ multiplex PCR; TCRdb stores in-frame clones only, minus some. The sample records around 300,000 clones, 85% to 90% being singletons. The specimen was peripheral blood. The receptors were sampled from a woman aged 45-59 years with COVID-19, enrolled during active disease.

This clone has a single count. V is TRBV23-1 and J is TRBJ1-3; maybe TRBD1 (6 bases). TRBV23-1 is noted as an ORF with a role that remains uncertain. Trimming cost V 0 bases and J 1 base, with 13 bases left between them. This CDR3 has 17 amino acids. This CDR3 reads CASSQSGDTPSGNTIYF. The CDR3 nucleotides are TGCGCCAGCAGTCAATCGGGGGACACGCCATCTGGAAACACCATATATTTT.

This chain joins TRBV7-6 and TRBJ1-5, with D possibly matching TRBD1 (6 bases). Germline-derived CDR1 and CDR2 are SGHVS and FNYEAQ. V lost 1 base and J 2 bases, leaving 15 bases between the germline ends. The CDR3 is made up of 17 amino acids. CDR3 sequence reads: CASSLGGGGVGNQPQHF. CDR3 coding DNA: TGTGCCAGCAGCTTAGGGGGAGGGGGTGTTGGCAATCAGCCCCAGCATTTT. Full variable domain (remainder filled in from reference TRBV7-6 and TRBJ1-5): GAGVSQSPRYKVTKRGQDVALRCDPISGHVSLYWYRQALGQGPEFLTYFNYEAQQDKSGLPNDRFSAERPEGSISTLTIQRTEQRDSAMYRCASSLGGGGVGNQPQHFGDGTRLSIL.

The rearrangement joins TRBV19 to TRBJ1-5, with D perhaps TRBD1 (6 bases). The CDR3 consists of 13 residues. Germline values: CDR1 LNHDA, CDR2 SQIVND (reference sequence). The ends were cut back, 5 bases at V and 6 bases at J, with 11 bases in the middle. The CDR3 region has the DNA TGTGCCAGTAGTTGGAAAGGGGGTCAGCCCCAGCATTTT. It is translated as CASSWKGGQPQHF.

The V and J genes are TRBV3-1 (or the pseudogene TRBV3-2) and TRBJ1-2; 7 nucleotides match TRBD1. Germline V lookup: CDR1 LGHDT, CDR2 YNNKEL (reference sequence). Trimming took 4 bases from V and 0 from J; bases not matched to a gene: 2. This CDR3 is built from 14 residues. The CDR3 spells CASSRDRANYGYTF. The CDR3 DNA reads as TGTGCCAGCAGCCGAGACAGGGCTAACTATGGCTACACCTTC.

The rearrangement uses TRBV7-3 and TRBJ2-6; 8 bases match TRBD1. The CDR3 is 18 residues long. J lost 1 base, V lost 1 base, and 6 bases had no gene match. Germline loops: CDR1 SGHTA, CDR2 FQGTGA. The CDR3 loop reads CASSLKAGGVSGANVLTF. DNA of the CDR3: TGTGCCAGCAGCTTAAAGGCAGGGGGCGTTTCTGGGGCCAACGTCCTGACTTTC.

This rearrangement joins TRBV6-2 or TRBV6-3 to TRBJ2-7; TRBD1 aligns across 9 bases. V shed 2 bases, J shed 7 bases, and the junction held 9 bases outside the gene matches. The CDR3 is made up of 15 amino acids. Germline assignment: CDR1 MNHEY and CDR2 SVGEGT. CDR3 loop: CASSYMGQGMGEQYF. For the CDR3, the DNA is TGTGCCAGCAGTTACATGGGACAGGGAATGGGGGAGCAGTACTTC.

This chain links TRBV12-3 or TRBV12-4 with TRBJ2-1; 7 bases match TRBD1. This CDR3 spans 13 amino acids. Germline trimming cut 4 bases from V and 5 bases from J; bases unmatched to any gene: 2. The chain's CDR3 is CASSSRGHNEQFF. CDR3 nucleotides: TGTGCCAGCAGTTCTAGGGGGCACAATGAGCAGTTCTTC.

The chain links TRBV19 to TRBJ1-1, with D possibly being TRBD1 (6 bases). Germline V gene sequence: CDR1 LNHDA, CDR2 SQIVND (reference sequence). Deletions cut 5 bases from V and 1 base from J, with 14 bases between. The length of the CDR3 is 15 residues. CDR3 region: CASSVTGTPNTEAFF. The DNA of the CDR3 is TGTGCCAGTAGTGTAACCGGGACACCGAACACTGAAGCTTTCTTT. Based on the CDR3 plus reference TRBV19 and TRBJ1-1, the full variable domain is DGGITQSPKYLFRKEGQNVTLSCEQNLNHDAMYWYRQDPGQGLRLIYYSQIVNDFQKGDIAEGYSVSREKKESFPLTVTSAQKNPTAFYLCASSVTGTPNTEAFFGQGTRLTVV.

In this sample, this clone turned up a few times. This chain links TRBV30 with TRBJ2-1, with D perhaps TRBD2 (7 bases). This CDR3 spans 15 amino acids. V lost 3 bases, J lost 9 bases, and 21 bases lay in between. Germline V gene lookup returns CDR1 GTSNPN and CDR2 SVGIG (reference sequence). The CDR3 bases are TGTGCCTGGAGAGGTGGGGGGGCTCGCGGGAGTGAGCAGTTCTTC. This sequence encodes CAWRGGGARGSEQFF.

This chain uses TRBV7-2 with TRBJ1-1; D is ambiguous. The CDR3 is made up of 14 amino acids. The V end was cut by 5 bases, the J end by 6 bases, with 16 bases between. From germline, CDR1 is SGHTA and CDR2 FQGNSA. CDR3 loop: CASSPPDWRAEAFF. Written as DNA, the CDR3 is TGTGCCAGCAGCCCCCCGGACTGGAGGGCTGAAGCTTTCTTT.

Written as DNA, the CDR3 is TGTGCCAGCAGCTTGAGGACAGGGGATAATGAGCAGTTCTTC. Translation gives CASSLRTGDNEQFF. V usage is TRBV11-3 and J usage is TRBJ2-1; 9 bases agree with TRBD1. The trim removed 3 bases at V and 7 bases at J, leaving 4 bases unmatched. Germline CDR1 reads SGHNT; CDR2 reads YENEEA. This CDR3 is 14 amino acids long.

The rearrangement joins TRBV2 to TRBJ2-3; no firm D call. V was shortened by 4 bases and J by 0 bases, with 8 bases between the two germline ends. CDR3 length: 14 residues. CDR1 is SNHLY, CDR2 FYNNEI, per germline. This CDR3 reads CASSGQGSTDTQYF. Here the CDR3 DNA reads TGTGCCAGCAGTGGACAAGGTAGCACAGATACGCAGTATTTT.

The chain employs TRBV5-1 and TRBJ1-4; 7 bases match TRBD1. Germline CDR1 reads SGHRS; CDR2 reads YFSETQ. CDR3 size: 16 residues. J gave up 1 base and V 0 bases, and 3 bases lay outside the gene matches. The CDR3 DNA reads TGCGCCAGCAGCTTGGGACAGGGACAAACTAATGAAAAACTGTTTTTT. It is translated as CASSLGQGQTNEKLFF.

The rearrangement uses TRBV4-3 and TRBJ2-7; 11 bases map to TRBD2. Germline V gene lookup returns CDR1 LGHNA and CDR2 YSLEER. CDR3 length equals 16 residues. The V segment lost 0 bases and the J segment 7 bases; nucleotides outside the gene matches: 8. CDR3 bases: TGCGCCAGCAGCCAAGATAGCACTAGCGGGAGAGGGGAGCAGTACTTC. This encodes CASSQDSTSGRGEQYF.

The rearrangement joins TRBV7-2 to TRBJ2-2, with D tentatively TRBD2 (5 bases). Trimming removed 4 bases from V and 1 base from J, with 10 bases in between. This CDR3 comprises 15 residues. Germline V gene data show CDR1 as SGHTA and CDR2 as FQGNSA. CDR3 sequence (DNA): TGTGCCAGCAGCTCACCGGGAAGGAACACCGGGGAGCTGTTTTTT. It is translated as CASSSPGRNTGELFF.

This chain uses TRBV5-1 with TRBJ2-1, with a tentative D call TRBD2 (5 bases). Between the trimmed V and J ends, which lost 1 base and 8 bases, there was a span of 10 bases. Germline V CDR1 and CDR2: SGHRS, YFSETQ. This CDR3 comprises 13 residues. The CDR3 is CASSLLGADEQFF. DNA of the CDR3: TGCGCCAGCAGCTTGCTGGGAGCCGATGAGCAGTTCTTC.

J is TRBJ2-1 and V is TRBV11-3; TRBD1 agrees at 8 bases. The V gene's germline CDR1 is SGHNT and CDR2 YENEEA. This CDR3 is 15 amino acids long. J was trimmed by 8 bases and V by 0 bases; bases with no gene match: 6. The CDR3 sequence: CASSLDGGQGHEQFF. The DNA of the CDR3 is TGTGCCAGCAGCTTAGATGGTGGACAGGGTCATGAGCAGTTCTTC.

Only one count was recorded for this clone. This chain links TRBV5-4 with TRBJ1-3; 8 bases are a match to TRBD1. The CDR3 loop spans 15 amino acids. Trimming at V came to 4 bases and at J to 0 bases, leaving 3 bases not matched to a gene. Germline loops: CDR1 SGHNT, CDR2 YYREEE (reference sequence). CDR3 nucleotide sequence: TGTGCCAGCAGCCGGGACAGGAGCTCTGGAAACACCATATATTTT. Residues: CASSRDRSSGNTIYF.

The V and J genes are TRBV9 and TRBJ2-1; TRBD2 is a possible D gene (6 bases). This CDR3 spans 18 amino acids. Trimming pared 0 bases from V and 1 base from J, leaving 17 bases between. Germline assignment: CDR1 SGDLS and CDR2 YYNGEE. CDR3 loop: CASSVDEGRNPSYNEQFF. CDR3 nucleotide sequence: TGTGCCAGCAGCGTAGATGAGGGGAGGAACCCGTCCTACAATGAGCAGTTCTTC.

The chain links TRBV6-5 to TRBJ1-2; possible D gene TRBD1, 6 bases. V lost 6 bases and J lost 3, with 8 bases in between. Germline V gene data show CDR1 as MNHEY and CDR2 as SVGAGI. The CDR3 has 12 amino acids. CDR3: CASRWTDYGYTF. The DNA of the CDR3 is TGTGCCAGCAGGTGGACAGACTATGGCTACACCTTC.

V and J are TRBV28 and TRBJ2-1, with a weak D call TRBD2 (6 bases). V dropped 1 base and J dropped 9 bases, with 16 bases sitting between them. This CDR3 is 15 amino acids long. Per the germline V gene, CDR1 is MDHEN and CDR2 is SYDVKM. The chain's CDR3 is CASSLSKITAGEQFF. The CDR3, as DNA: TGTGCCAGCAGTTTATCCAAGATAACAGCGGGTGAGCAGTTCTTC.